A selection of T cell receptor beta chains follows, all from one sample in a study of blood T cell repertoires in COVID-19. TCRdb keeps only in-frame clones here, not all; method: immunoSEQ multiplex PCR. The data show 300,000 to 400,000 clones, approximately 86% seen once. Sequencing input: PBMCs or T cells enriched from blood (not recorded which). All receptors come from a woman between 40 and 50 years old with acute COVID-19. CDR3s include the opening cysteine and the closing phenylalanine or tryptophan. D genes are given only for firm matches. For some rows the clone size is stated as once, few or many, or as a class when expanded; others skip it.

j_gene: TRBJ1-2; v_gene: TRBV12-3/TRBV12-4; len: 12; d_gene: NA; abundance: NA; CDR3aa: CASSLAGGGYTF; CDR3nt: TGTGCCAGCAGTTTAGCGGGGGGTGGCTACACCTTC
j_gene: TRBJ2-1; v_gene: TRBV5-1; len: 18; d_gene: NA; abundance: NA; CDR3aa: CASSLGRFAAATYNEQFF; CDR3nt: TGCGCCAGCAGCTTGGGAAGGTTTGCGGCCGCAACCTACAATGAGCAGTTCTTC
j_gene: TRBJ2-5; v_gene: TRBV5-1; len: 16; d_gene: TRBD2; abundance: NA; CDR3aa: CASSLDTGGHQETQYF; CDR3nt: TGCGCCAGCAGCTTGGATACGGGGGGTCACCAAGAGACCCAGTACTTC
j_gene: TRBJ1-1; v_gene: TRBV2; len: 14; d_gene: NA; abundance: NA; CDR3aa: CASSEAPDTTEAFF; CDR3nt: TGTGCCAGCAGTGAAGCGCCTGATACTACTGAAGCTTTCTTT
j_gene: TRBJ2-1; v_gene: TRBV7-2; len: 16; d_gene: TRBD2; abundance: NA; CDR3aa: CASSPRLAGAENEQFF; CDR3nt: TGTGCCAGCAGCCCACGCCTAGCGGGAGCGGAGAATGAGCAGTTCTTC
j_gene: TRBJ2-3; v_gene: TRBV10-3; len: 15; d_gene: TRBD1; abundance: NA; CDR3aa: CAISAPGQATDTQYF; CDR3nt: TGTGCCATCAGCGCGCCGGGACAGGCGACAGATACGCAGTATTTT
j_gene: TRBJ2-1; v_gene: TRBV27; len: 15; d_gene: TRBD2; abundance: NA; CDR3aa: CASRLSGGSYNEQFF; CDR3nt: TGTGCCAGCAGGCTCAGCGGGGGCTCCTACAATGAGCAGTTCTTC
j_gene: TRBJ2-2; v_gene: TRBV28; len: 22; d_gene: NA; abundance: once; CDR3aa: CASHTLRIGHSNGPMGTGELFF; CDR3nt: TGTGCCAGCCACACCCTACGGATAGGACATTCGAACGGACCCATGGGGACCGGGGAGCTGTTTTTT
j_gene: TRBJ2-6; v_gene: TRBV9; len: 14; d_gene: NA; abundance: NA; CDR3aa: CASERYSGANVLTF; CDR3nt: TGTGCCAGCGAACGCTACTCTGGGGCCAACGTCCTGACTTTC
j_gene: TRBJ2-1; v_gene: TRBV7-3; len: 17; d_gene: TRBD1; abundance: NA; CDR3aa: CASSSGLGQGAMNEQFF; CDR3nt: TGTGCCAGCAGCTCGGGCCTTGGACAGGGGGCTATGAATGAGCAGTTCTTC
j_gene: TRBJ2-7; v_gene: TRBV7-8; len: 19; d_gene: NA; abundance: NA; CDR3aa: CASSTLWEMRGRGSYEQYF; CDR3nt: TGTGCCAGCAGCACGTTGTGGGAAATGCGGGGGCGGGGCTCCTACGAGCAGTACTTC
j_gene: TRBJ2-3; v_gene: TRBV9; len: 16; d_gene: NA; abundance: NA; CDR3aa: CASSVGGGVSTDTQYF; CDR3nt: TGTGCCAGCAGCGTAGGGGGCGGGGTTAGCACAGATACGCAGTATTTT
j_gene: TRBJ2-7; v_gene: TRBV5-6; len: 13; d_gene: NA; abundance: NA; CDR3aa: CASSWSQDYEQYF; CDR3nt: TGTGCCAGCAGCTGGAGCCAAGACTACGAGCAGTACTTC
j_gene: TRBJ1-1; v_gene: TRBV9; len: 16; d_gene: TRBD1; abundance: NA; CDR3aa: CASSVGDSSRGTEAFF; CDR3nt: TGTGCCAGCAGCGTAGGGGACAGCAGCAGGGGCACTGAAGCTTTCTTT
j_gene: TRBJ1-2; v_gene: TRBV15; len: 13; d_gene: NA; abundance: NA; CDR3aa: CATSRPDIGGYTF; CDR3nt: TGTGCCACCAGCCGTCCCGACATAGGCGGCTACACCTTC
j_gene: TRBJ2-3; v_gene: TRBV4-2; len: 18; d_gene: NA; abundance: NA; CDR3aa: CASSQDVSSNIPTDTQYF; CDR3nt: TGTGCCAGCAGCCAAGATGTGTCTAGCAACATACCCACAGATACGCAGTATTTT
j_gene: TRBJ2-5; v_gene: TRBV13; len: 13; d_gene: NA; abundance: NA; CDR3aa: CASSLGSRETQYF; CDR3nt: TGTGCCAGCAGCTTAGGCTCGAGAGAGACCCAGTACTTC
j_gene: TRBJ2-1; v_gene: TRBV9; len: 15; d_gene: TRBD1; abundance: NA; CDR3aa: CASSDTGGPSNEQFF; CDR3nt: TGTGCCAGCAGCGATACAGGGGGCCCTTCCAATGAGCAGTTCTTC
j_gene: TRBJ2-7; v_gene: TRBV7-9; len: 14; d_gene: TRBD1; abundance: NA; CDR3aa: CASSLEGAFYEQYF; CDR3nt: TGTGCCAGCAGCTTAGAGGGGGCCTTCTACGAGCAGTACTTC
j_gene: TRBJ1-2; v_gene: TRBV10-3; len: 13; d_gene: NA; abundance: NA; CDR3aa: CAIGDRYNYGYTF; CDR3nt: TGTGCCATCGGAGACAGGTATAACTATGGCTACACCTTC
j_gene: TRBJ1-6; v_gene: TRBV6-5; len: 15; d_gene: NA; abundance: NA; CDR3aa: CASRGGGLDNSPLHF; CDR3nt: TGTGCCAGCAGGGGCGGGGGCTTGGATAATTCACCCCTCCACTTT
j_gene: TRBJ1-2; v_gene: TRBV28; len: 14; d_gene: NA; abundance: NA; CDR3aa: CASTVQQGNYGYTF; CDR3nt: TGTGCCAGCACAGTACAACAGGGTAACTATGGCTACACCTTC
j_gene: TRBJ2-7; v_gene: TRBV4-1; len: 13; d_gene: NA; abundance: NA; CDR3aa: CASSQDPREEQYF; CDR3nt: TGCGCCAGCAGCCAAGATCCTCGAGAAGAGCAGTACTTC
j_gene: TRBJ2-3; v_gene: TRBV6-4; len: 15; d_gene: TRBD2; abundance: NA; CDR3aa: CASSESGGPGDTQYF; CDR3nt: TGTGCCAGCAGTGAATCGGGGGGGCCGGGAGATACGCAGTATTTT